There are a few counts of the clone carrying this T cell receptor beta chain. A second PCR, run for roughly 7 to 11 cycles, used a sample-barcoded 5' primer plus a J-beta primer mix. In TCRdb, the 5' RACE reads were re-called with MiXCR into one record per CDR3 protein. Counted here are approximately 1.5 million distinct CDR3 sequences, about 31% occurring once; the ten biggest clones make up 11%. The sample belongs to a study of blood T cells in healthy people across ages. This clonotype was obtained from a woman younger than 45 in good health. The sequencing sample was made of blood.

CDR3 loop: CASSPGLTGLLQPQHF. The DNA of the CDR3 is TGCGCCAGCAGCCCAGGCTTAACGGGACTTCTTCAGCCCCAGCATTTT. This chain joins TRBV4-1 and TRBJ1-5; possible D gene TRBD1, 5 bases. V lost 4 bases and J lost 6, with 19 bases in between. Germline V gene sequence: CDR1 MGHRA, CDR2 YSYEKL. The CDR3 loop spans 16 amino acids.